The 4 T cell receptor beta chains below were found in one sample sequenced in a study of cytomegalovirus exposure and HLA in healthy donors. With 60 Vbeta and 13 Jbeta primers, the PCR was carried out. Measured with immunoSEQ multiplex PCR; TCRdb has only the in-frame clones, and not every one. The data show tens of thousands of clones, with roughly 72% seen just once and about 20% held by the top ten. The sample taken for sequencing was PBMCs. These TCRs come from a woman aged 45-60 years in good health and CMV-seropositive.

As regards this clone: The germline gene is not matched at one end of the junction; a read error may be the cause. The V call is TRBV7-7, the J call TRBJ2-1; TRBD2 matches at 13 bases. The CDR3 loop spans 17 amino acids. CDR1 SSHAT and CDR2 FNYEAQ come from the germline V gene (reference sequence). CDR3 residues: CASSLGPATSGRNEQFF. The CDR3 DNA sequence: TGTGCTAGCAGCTTAGGGCCCGCGACTAGCGGGAGGAATGAGCAGTTCTTC. The whole variable domain, remainder taken from reference TRBV7-7 and TRBJ2-1, is GAGVSQSPRYKVTKRGQDVTLRCDPISSHATLYWYQQALGQGPEFLTYFNYEAQPDKSGLPSDRFSAERPEGSISTLTIQRTEQRDSAMYRCASSLGPATSGRNEQFFGPGTRLTVL.

This chain connects TRBV30 to TRBJ2-1; 7 positions agree with TRBD1. Germline V gives CDR1 GTSNPN, CDR2 SVGIG (reference sequence). V shed 1 base and J 4 bases; nucleotides not matched to a gene: 7. The CDR3 sequence is 15 residues long. CDR3 bases: TGTGCCTGGAGTGCGGACAGGAGTTTTTACAATGAGCAGTTCTTC. This translates into CAWSADRSFYNEQFF.

This clone was seen a few times. V gene TRBV10-1 combines with J gene TRBJ2-1; TRBD2 matches at 10 bases. Germline-derived CDR1 and CDR2 are WNHNN and SYGVQD (reference sequence). The CDR3 has 17 residues. V was clipped by 5 bases and J by 1 base; unmatched bases: 8. CDR3 in amino acids: CASSRLAGARSYNEQFF. CDR3 in DNA: TGCGCCAGCAGTAGGCTAGCGGGAGCTAGGTCCTACAATGAGCAGTTCTTC.

The chain employs TRBV11-2 and TRBJ1-2; possibly TRBD1 for D (5 bases). V gave up 7 bases and J gave up 1 base, with 10 bases separating them. Germline CDR1 and CDR2: SGHAT and FQNNGV. The CDR3 covers 13 residues. In DNA form, the CDR3 reads TGTGCCAGCAAGGGAAGGGGTAACTATGGCTACACCTTC. Translating it yields CASKGRGNYGYTF.